This section outlines one TCR beta chain sequence together with its context. The table came from immunoSEQ multiplex PCR; TCRdb's copy has only in-frame clones and leaves some out. The table includes 50,000 to 85,000 clones, less than 85% detected once. This specimen belongs to a study of OX40 agonist ivuxolimab in advanced cancers. Trimming cost V 4 bases and J 4 bases; bases outside gene matches: 6. This CDR3 is built from 15 residues. Germline V gene sequence: CDR1 SGHAT, CDR2 FQNNGV. The clonotype was recovered from an adult with an advanced solid tumor such as melanoma, head and neck, liver or kidney cancer. V usage is TRBV11-2 and J usage is TRBJ2-3; TRBD1 agrees at 9 bases. The sequencing here drew on CD4+ or CD8+ T cells sorted from blood, taken in a trial of the OX40 agonist ivuxolimab. CDR3 sequence: CASSSRTGAADTQYF. CDR3 nucleotide sequence: TGTGCCAGCAGCTCCCGGACAGGGGCGGCAGATACGCAGTATTTT.